One sample yielded the 11 T cell receptor beta chains listed below, sequenced in a study of T cells expressing NK-cell markers. TCRdb derives one entry per CDR3 protein from the 5' RACE reads, leaving out DNA. The sample table includes 300,000 to 450,000 distinct CDR3 sequences. Material: blood T cells: a sorted CD56 or NKG2C T cell subset, CD4+ or CD8+ T cells, or bulk PBMC T cells (not recorded which). These receptors were obtained from a man aged 18-69 years in good health.

The chain joins TRBV3-1 to TRBJ2-5; checking the TCRdb D call of TRBD2 is not possible without DNA. The CDR3 length is 16 residues. CDR1 is LGHDT, CDR2 YNNKEL, per germline (reference sequence). CDR3 sequence reads: CASSRTSGGAGETQYF.

The V gene is TRBV20-1, the J gene TRBJ2-1; TCRdb indicates TRBD2, and absent DNA this call remains unverified. Per germline, CDR1 DFQATT and CDR2 SNEGSKA (reference sequence). This CDR3 contains 18 residues. The CDR3 region is CSARAGRGTEESYNEQFF.

This CDR3 reads CASGVVRTAFF. The rearrangement joins TRBV28 to TRBJ1-1. Germline CDR1 MDHEN, CDR2 SYDVKM. The CDR3 consists of 11 residues.

This chain joins TRBV11-2 and TRBJ2-1; TCRdb outputs TRBD2, but without DNA this stays unchecked. Looked up from germline, CDR1 is SGHAT and CDR2 is FQNNGV. The CDR3 is 13 residues long. CDR3: CASSWSGPSEQFF.

This sequence joins TRBV11-3 and TRBJ2-1; TCRdb calls TRBD1, which cannot be checked without DNA. This CDR3 spans 13 amino acids. Germline lookup yields CDR1 SGHNT and CDR2 YENEEA. CDR3 amino acids: CASSRGTEYEQFF. The full variable domain, completed using reference TRBV11-3 and TRBJ2-1, is EAGVVQSPRYKIIEKKQPVAFWCNPISGHNTLYWYLQNLGQGPELLIRYENEEAVDDSQLPKDRFSAERLKGVDSTLKIQPAELGDSAVYLCASSRGTEYEQFFGPGTRLTVL.

The CDR3 protein is CASSLGRRGSYNEQFF. V gene TRBV11-2 combines with J gene TRBJ2-1; TCRdb's D call, TRBD1, is unchecked because there is no DNA. The CDR3 contains 16 residues. CDR1 and CDR2 from the germline V gene are SGHAT and FQNNGV.

Here the CDR3 reads CASSSGLGTSGGGSYNEQFF. This chain connects TRBV7-2 to TRBJ2-1; absent DNA, TCRdb's TRBD2 call cannot be checked. This CDR3 comprises 20 residues. Germline CDR1 is SGHTA and CDR2 is FQGNSA.

The V and J genes are TRBV5-1 and TRBJ2-1; the D call of TRBD2 rests on TCRdb alone, since no DNA is present to check it. CDR1 is SGHRS, CDR2 YFSETQ, per germline. The CDR3 spans 20 residues. The chain's CDR3 is CASKKVTQASGSLPYNEQFF.

The rearrangement joins TRBV7-2 to TRBJ2-7; TCRdb names TRBD2, which stays unverified in the absence of DNA. CDR3 length equals 15 residues. The germline gives CDR1 SGHTA, CDR2 FQGNSA. The CDR3 here is CASSFVPSGWDEQYF.

This chain joins TRBV20-1 and TRBJ1-1. Germline lookup yields CDR1 DFQATT and CDR2 SNEGSKA (reference sequence). CDR3 length: 15 residues. CDR3 sequence: CSARDHGRGATEAFF.

V and J are TRBV6-1 and TRBJ2-3. Germline CDR1 MNHNS, CDR2 SASEGT. The CDR3 has 14 amino acids. CDR3 sequence reads: CASSPTLSTDTQYF.